This TCR beta chain was profiled in a study of cytomegalovirus exposure and HLA in healthy donors (dated by TCRdb to about 2017). For context, the study as a whole: According to an earlier analysis of 450 to 650 of the donors, about 190 million T cells yielded over 100 million unique TCR beta sequences and about 300 Gb of sequence data. Along with the approximately 600-subject first cohort, a separate validation cohort of over a hundred different subjects was used. The aim of the study was to test whether cataloging public T cell receptors could identify signatures of past pathogen exposure. On average, over 200,000 unique TCR beta nucleotide sequences were sequenced per donor among 398 genotyped donors of the cohort, with 15% to 20% of those sequences being non-productive. About 280 gigabases of sequencing data and around 80 million unique TCR sequences made up an early release that covered fewer than 650 HLA-typed donors. Genome-wide SNP genotypes for about 65% of the 666 donors were used in a later genetic analysis, which treated that subset as a discovery cohort. HLA typing covered class I and class II loci at four-digit resolution. Four to six DR-DQ haplotypes were handled as single units for association and clustering because linkage in the cohort was strong. Donor age, sex, ethnicity and CMV serostatus were compiled together with the repertoire data. To predict cytomegalovirus infection status, the study brought together high-throughput TCR immunosequencing, statistical association of individual TCRs with disease status, and machine learning. In an earlier analysis of roughly 540 of the donors, high-throughput TCR beta sequencing was used to judge whether each TCR beta V gene segment behaved as functional or pseudogenic. A later analysis re-analyzed previously published TCR beta repertoires from approximately 670 donors and added high-resolution HLA genotyping to study TCR occurrence patterns. Using immunosequencing, the study profiled T cell repertoires from about 610 subjects and related those repertoires to cytomegalovirus serostatus. The number of typed donors differed by locus: roughly 629-640 for A, B, C, DRB1 and DQB1; 500 to 550 for DQA1; approximately 600 for DPA1; and around 470 for DPB1. Rather than drawing on any new phenotypic data, the later analysis identified candidate immune exposures from TCR beta sequences and the way those sequences occurred across donors. Of the 300 to 450 genotyped donors, less than 85% were placed in the genetic ancestry cluster associated with self-reported Caucasian donors. All discovery cohort repertoires had been generated using a single sequencing platform.

Germline trimming amounts to 0 bases on V and 1 base on J, with 3 as the count of junction bases outside the gene matches. Reading the germline V gene gives CDR1 SGHRS and CDR2 YFSETQ. The CDR3 has 15 amino acids, counting the end cysteine and phenylalanine. The kept DNA is CDR3 alone, 45 bases in frame from the first base. Broad study findings and their caveats: In this cohort, only TCR beta chains were sequenced, and detectable features were limited by the absence of alpha or paired-chain data. Because HLA typing was unavailable for some donors at each locus, only the typed subset was used in association tests. The sequencing pipeline was judged likely to have produced a cluster of highly shared sequence variants as a technical artifact. The study gave a list of some 150 TCR beta chains associated with cytomegalovirus. A later analysis found that most CMV-associated TCR beta chains appeared HLA-restricted, with HLA associations seemingly driven largely by CMV exposure. Strong co-occurrence of HLA alleles, especially DR and DQ, made assigning TCR associations to individual alleles difficult. Immune exposure information for the cohort was limited to CMV serostatus. The earlier analysis of about 600 of the donors excluded 15 to 20 rarely observed V segments, including chromosome 9 orphons, because counts were too low. Some IMGT-functional V segments, including TRBV6-2 and TRBV6-3, could not be distinguished by the 87-base-pair reads and were therefore excluded. In vitro tests confirmed that a few of the cytomegalovirus-associated TCR beta chains recognize cytomegalovirus antigens. A later analysis found that TCR association rates varied across HLA loci, with DRB1 alleles showing the most associated TCRs and HLA-C alleles the fewest. The classifier was reported to diagnose cytomegalovirus status with high specificity and sensitivity in both the original and validation cohorts. Compared with equally common non-associated chains, HLA-associated TCR beta chains in a later analysis were more clonally expanded and had lower generation probabilities. A further reported finding was that TCR beta sequences accurately predicted the HLA-A and HLA-B alleles for most subjects in the first cohort. The authors suggested that the approach could potentially be generalized to other disease states and immunological phenotypes. In a later analysis, some 18,000 TCR beta sequences were associated with specific HLA alleles at a false discovery rate of 0.05. In a later genetic analysis, fewer N-insertions in productive TCRs were reported among donors in an Asian-associated ancestry cluster than the approximately 710-donor mean. In an earlier analysis of some 540 of the donors, most TCR beta V segments appeared in productive rearrangements about 90% or about 30% of the time, broadly matching IMGT annotations. Most TCR sequences were observed very rarely across donors, whereas some public TCRs were present in many individuals. In a later analysis, several top co-occurrence clusters were reported to appear linked to parvovirus B19, influenza, CMV and Epstein-Barr virus. A later genetic analysis associated a missense DCLRE1C variant with V-gene and J-gene trimming of TCR beta chains, and an independent cohort replicated the association. Presence/absence analyses assumed roughly uniform sequencing depth across donors, an assumption that may not hold. Correlated functional status among segregating V segments might be attributable to linkage disequilibrium, but an unknown experimental factor could not be ruled out.

The cohort consisted of 670 or so healthy bone marrow donors. Cohort members were all nominally healthy when sampled, although unrecorded immune exposures were likely present. The donor tested CMV seropositive, placing the donor among the approximately 310 seropositive members of the cohort. Every donor gave a peripheral blood sample, and the peripheral blood mononuclear cells from that sample were used for TCR beta sequencing. The Qiagen DNeasy Blood Extraction Kit was used to extract genomic DNA from the blood cell samples. Of note for this clone: Its antigen is still unknown.

Library preparation was by the immunoSEQ multiplex PCR assay. For the multiplex PCR, a mixture combining 60 forward primers for TCR Vbeta segments and 13 reverse primers for TCR Jbeta segments was used. The CDR3 region of rearranged TCR beta genes was amplified from genomic DNA by a multiplex PCR assay. On the Illumina HiSeq System, the amplified TCR beta libraries were sequenced as 87-base-pair reads. Turning to the authors' computational methods: A later analysis tallied 75 million to 95 million unique TCR beta chains across the 666 repertoires, and 10 million to 11 million of those chains were shared by two or more donors. To remove PCR and sequencing errors, raw reads were error-corrected and collapsed into unique sequences using a nearest-neighbor algorithm that merged closely related sequences. CDR3 sequences were aligned to IMGT reference sequences to assign V, D and J gene segments. Each retained sequence needed at least a six-nucleotide match to both a V gene segment and a J gene segment. A rearrangement was called productive if the CDR3 had no stop codons and remained in frame with V and J, and every other rearrangement was called non-productive. Following IMGT convention, CDR3 was defined as the stretch from the second conserved V-encoded cysteine up to the conserved J-encoded phenylalanine. In an earlier analysis of 587 of the donors, sequences lacking an unambiguous match to a single V gene segment were excluded. In an earlier analysis of roughly 600 of the donors, a V segment was called functional when productive rearrangements were above 56.7%, and segregating when the standard deviation between donors exceeded 5%. To diagnose cytomegalovirus status from the catalog of TCR beta chain sequences, a statistical classification framework was built. A later analysis assigned V and J genes by comparing TCR nucleotide sequences with IMGT/GENE-DB human TR gene sequences. The TCRdist pipeline was used in a later analysis to assign CDR3 sequences and most-parsimonious VDJ recombination scenarios. In a later analysis, every TCR beta chain was defined by the combination of its CDR3 amino acid sequence and its V-gene family, and reads without a unique V-gene family were dropped. To address suspected cross-contamination and a sequencing artifact, a later analysis removed 550 to 750 highly shared, low-generation-probability nucleotide sequences. In a later analysis, a clonal expansion index for each public chain was calculated from normalized within-repertoire ranks of inferred template counts. A later analysis computed generation probabilities with a VDJ recombination model fitted to out-of-frame rearrangements, and checked the results against IGoR. In a later analysis, hypergeometric tests were used to score TCR-TCR, TCR-HLA and TCR-CMV co-occurrence, with a repertoire-size bias correction applied to TCR pairs. In a later analysis, false discovery rates were estimated by permuting HLA or CMV assignments 20 times. A later analysis grouped co-occurring TCRs with DBSCAN, adding TCRdist sequence similarity when clustering within HLA-allele-positive subsets. For co-occurrence clustering, repertoires with fewer than 30,000 or more than 120,000 public chains were excluded, along with roughly 5 repertoires with anomalous nucleotide sharing. TCRdb re-hosts the immuneACCESS table, in-frame sequences only. Its copies lack some clones; in the studies checked, an unresolved V gene accounts for under half of them, and the cause for the rest is not known. The V and J calls and clone size were taken over from that table, and D and trimming were inferred from the DNA. This sample's table has entries for about 74,000 clones. The ten top clones hold 6.5% to 9% of the sample.

The sequenced sample was PBMCs. Here the chain combines TRBV5-1 and TRBJ1-1, with 7 bases aligning to TRBD1. This TCR came from a female donor in good health and CMV-seropositive. The DNA is TGCGCCAGCAGCTTGGGGGCAGGGGGGAACACTGAAGCTTTCTTT. Translation gives CASSLGAGGNTEAFF.